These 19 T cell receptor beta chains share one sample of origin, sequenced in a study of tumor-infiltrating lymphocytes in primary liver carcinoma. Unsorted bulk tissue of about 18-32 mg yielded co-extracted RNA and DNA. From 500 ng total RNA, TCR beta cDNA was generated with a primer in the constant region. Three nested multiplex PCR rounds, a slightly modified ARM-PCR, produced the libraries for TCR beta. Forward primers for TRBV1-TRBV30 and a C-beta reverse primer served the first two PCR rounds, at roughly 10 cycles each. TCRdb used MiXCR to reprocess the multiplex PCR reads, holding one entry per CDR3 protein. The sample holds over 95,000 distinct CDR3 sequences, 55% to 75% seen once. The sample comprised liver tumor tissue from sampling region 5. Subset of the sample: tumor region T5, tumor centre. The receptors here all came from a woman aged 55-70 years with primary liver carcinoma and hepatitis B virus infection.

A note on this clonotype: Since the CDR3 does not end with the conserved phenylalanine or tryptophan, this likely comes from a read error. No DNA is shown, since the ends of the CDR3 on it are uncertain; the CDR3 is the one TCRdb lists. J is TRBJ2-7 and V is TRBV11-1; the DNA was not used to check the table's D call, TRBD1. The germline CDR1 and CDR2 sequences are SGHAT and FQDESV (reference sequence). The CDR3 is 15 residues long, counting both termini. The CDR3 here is CASSWGGTRTYEQCL.

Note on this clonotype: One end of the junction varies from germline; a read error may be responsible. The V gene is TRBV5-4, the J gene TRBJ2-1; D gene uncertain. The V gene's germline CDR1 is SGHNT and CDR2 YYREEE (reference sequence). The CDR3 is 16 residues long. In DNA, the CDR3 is TGTGCCAGCAACTTGAGAGTCTCGGGTTCCTACAATGAGCAGTTCTTC. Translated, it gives CASNLRVSGSYNEQFF. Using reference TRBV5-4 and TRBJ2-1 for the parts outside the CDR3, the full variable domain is ETGVTQSPTHLIKTRGQQVTLRCSSQSGHNTVSWYQQALGQGPQFIFQYYREEENGRGNFPPRFSGLQFPNYSSELNVNALELDDSALYLCASNLRVSGSYNEQFFGPGTRLTVL.

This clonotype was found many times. In DNA, the CDR3 is TGTGCCAGCAGACAGGGGTCCACCTCCGGGGAGCTGTTTTTT. It specifies CASRQGSTSGELFF. The V gene is TRBV12-3 or TRBV12-4, the J gene TRBJ2-2; 7 nucleotides match TRBD1. V lost 6 bases and J lost 6; bases outside the gene matches: 7. The CDR3 is made up of 14 amino acids.

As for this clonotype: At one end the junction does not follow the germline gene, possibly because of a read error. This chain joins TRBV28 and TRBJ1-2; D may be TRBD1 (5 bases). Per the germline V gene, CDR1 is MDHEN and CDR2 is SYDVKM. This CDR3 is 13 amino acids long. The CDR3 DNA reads TGTGCCAGCTGGTCAGGGAGGAACTATGGCTGCACCTTC. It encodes CASWSGRNYGCTF.

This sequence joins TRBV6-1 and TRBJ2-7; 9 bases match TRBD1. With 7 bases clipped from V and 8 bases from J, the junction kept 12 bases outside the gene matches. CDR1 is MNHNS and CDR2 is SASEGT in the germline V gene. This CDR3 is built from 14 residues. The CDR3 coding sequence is TGTGCCAGCAATACAGGGACAGGGTTCGGCAAGCAGTACTTC. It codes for CASNTGTGFGKQYF.

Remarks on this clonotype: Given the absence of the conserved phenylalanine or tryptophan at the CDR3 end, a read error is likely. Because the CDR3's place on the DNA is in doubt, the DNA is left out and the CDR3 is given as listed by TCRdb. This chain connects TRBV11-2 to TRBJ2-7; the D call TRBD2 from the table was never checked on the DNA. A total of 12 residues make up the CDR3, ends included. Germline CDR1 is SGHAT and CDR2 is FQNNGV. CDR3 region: CPSSSGLVGVSL.

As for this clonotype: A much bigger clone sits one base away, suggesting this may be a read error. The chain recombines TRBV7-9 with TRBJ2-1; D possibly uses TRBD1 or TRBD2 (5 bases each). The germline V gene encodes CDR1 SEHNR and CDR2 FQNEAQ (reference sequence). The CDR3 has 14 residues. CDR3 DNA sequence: TGTGTCAGCAGCTTAGCCGGGGCTTGGGATGAGCAGTTCTTC. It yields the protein CVSSLAGAWDEQFF. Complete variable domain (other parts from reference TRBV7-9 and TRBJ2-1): DTGVSQNPRHKITKRGQNVTFRCDPISEHNRLYWYRQTLGQGPEFLTYFQNEAQLEKSRLLSDRFSAERPKGSFSTLEIQRTEQGDSAMYLCVSSLAGAWDEQFFGPGTRLTVL.

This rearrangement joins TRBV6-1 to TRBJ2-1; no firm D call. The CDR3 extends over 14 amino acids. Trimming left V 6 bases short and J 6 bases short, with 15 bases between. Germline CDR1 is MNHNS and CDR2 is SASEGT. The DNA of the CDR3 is TGTGCCAGCAGCGGATTCGCGGAGACCAATGAGCAGTTCTTC. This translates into CASSGFAETNEQFF.

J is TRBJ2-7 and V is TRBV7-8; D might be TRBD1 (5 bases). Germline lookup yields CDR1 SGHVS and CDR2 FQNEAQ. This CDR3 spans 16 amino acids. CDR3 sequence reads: CTGSFRTGRVSYEQYF. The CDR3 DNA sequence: TGTACCGGCAGCTTCCGAACAGGCCGAGTTTCCTACGAGCAGTACTTC. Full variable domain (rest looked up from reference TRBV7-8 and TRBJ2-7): GAGVSQSPRYKVAKRGQDVALRCDPISGHVSLFWYQQALGQGPEFLTYFQNEAQLDKSGLPSDRFFAERPEGSVSTLKIQRTQQEDSAVYLCTGSFRTGRVSYEQYFGPGTRLTVT.

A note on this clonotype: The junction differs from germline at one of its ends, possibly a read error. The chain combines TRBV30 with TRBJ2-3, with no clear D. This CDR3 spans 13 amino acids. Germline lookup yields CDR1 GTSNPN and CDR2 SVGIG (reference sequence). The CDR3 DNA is TGTGCCTGGAGTGGAATAAGCATAGATACGCAGTATTTT. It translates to CAWSGISIDTQYF.

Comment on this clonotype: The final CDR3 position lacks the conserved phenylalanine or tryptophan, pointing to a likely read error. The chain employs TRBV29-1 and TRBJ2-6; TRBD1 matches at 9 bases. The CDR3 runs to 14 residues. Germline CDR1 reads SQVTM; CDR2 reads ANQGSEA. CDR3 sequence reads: CNVSRDREADVLTL. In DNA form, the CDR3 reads TGCAACGTTAGCCGGGACAGGGAGGCCGACGTCCTGACTCTC.

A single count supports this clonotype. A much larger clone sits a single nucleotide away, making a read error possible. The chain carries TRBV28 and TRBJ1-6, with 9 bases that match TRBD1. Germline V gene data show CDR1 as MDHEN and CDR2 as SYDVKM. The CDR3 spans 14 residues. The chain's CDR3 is CANSLGDRVSPLHF. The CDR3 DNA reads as TGTGCCAACAGTTTAGGGGACAGGGTTTCACCCCTCCACTTT.

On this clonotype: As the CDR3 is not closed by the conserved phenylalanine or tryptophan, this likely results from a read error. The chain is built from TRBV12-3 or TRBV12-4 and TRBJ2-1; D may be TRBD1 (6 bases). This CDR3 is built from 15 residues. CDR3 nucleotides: TGTGCCAGCAGTTTAGTACAGTGTGGGGGCAATGATCAGTTCTTA. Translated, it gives CASSLVQCGGNDQFL.

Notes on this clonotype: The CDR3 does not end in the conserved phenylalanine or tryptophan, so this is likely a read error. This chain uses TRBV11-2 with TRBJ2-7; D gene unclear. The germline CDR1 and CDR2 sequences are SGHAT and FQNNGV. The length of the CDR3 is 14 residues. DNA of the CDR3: TGTGCCAGTAGCTTAGCCCGGAGAGCCTACGAGCAGTACTCC. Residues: CASSLARRAYEQYS.

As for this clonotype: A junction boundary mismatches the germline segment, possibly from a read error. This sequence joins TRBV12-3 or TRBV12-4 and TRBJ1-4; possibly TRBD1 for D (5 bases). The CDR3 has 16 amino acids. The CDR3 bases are TGTGCCAGCAGTTTGGGGCAGGGTACCCCAGGTGAAAAACCGCTTTTT. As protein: CASSLGQGTPGEKPLF.

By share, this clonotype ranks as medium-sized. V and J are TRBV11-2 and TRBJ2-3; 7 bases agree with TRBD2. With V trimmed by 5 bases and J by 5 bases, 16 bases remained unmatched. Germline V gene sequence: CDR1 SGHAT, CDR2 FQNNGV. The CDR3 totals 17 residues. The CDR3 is CASSPNRGSWLGDTQYF. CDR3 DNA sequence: TGTGCCAGCAGCCCGAATCGCGGGAGCTGGTTAGGAGATACGCAGTATTTT.

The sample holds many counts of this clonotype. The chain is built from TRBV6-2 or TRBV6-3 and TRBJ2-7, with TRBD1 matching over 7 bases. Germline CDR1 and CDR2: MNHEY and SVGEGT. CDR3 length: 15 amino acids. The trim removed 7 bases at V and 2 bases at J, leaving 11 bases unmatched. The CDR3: CASTTLQGSAYEQYF. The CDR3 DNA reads TGTGCCAGCACCACATTACAGGGGAGCGCCTACGAGCAGTACTTC.

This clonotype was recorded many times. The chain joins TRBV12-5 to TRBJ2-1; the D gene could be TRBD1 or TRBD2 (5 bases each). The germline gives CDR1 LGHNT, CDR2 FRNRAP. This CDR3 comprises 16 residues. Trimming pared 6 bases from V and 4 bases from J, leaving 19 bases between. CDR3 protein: CASGPARGSTYNEQFF. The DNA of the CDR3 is TGTGCTAGTGGCCCTGCGAGGGGCTCTACATACAATGAGCAGTTCTTC.

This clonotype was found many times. CDR3 nucleotide sequence: TGTGCCAGCAGCCTGACAGTCCCCCCATACAATGAGCAGTTCTTC. It encodes CASSLTVPPYNEQFF. This chain uses TRBV7-3 with TRBJ2-1, with D perhaps TRBD1 (5 bases). CDR1 and CDR2 (germline): SGHTA, FQGTGA. V lost 5 bases, J lost 4 bases, and 15 bases lay in between. The CDR3 runs 15 residues. The whole variable domain, filled in from reference TRBV7-3 and TRBJ2-1, reads GAGVSQTPSNKVTEKGKYVELRCDPISGHTALYWYRQSLGQGPEFLIYFQGTGAADDSGLPNDRFFAVRPEGSVSTLKIQRTERGDSAVYLCASSLTVPPYNEQFFGPGTRLTVL.